These 6 T cell receptor beta chains came from one sample sequenced in a study of cytomegalovirus exposure and HLA in healthy donors. Method: immunoSEQ multiplex PCR; TCRdb's copy keeps in-frame clones and lacks some. The data hold approximately 72,000 clones, with 94% observed a single time. Sequencing was performed on PBMCs. The source is a woman aged 18 to 35 in good health and CMV-seronegative.

The chain combines TRBV5-1 with TRBJ2-6; 7 bases line up with TRBD2. Losses at the gene ends were 0 bases for V and 12 bases for J; bases not matched to a gene: 6. Looked up from germline, CDR1 is SGHRS and CDR2 is YFSETQ. CDR3 length: 14 amino acids. The CDR3 loop is CASSLDLREGVLTF. The CDR3, as DNA: TGCGCCAGCAGCTTGGATCTCAGGGAGGGCGTCCTGACTTTC.

The V gene is TRBV6-1, the J gene TRBJ2-7; 7 bases map to TRBD1. This CDR3 region has 12 residues. In germline, CDR1 is MNHNS, CDR2 SASEGT. Losses at the gene ends were 5 bases for V and 6 bases for J; bases not matched to a gene: 4. The CDR3 reads CASSTGVSEQYF. CDR3 coding DNA: TGTGCCAGCAGTACAGGGGTTAGCGAGCAGTACTTC.

The chain uses TRBV9 and TRBJ1-2, with D perhaps matching TRBD1 (6 bases). Trimming took off 6 bases at V and 3 bases at J, with 9 bases between the two ends. Germline CDR1 SGDLS, CDR2 YYNGEE. This CDR3 has 12 residues. The CDR3 region is CASKGGDYGYTF. Written as DNA, the CDR3 is TGTGCCAGCAAAGGGGGAGACTATGGCTACACCTTC.

V is TRBV6-5 and J is TRBJ1-4, with D possibly being TRBD1 (5 bases). Trimming took off 2 bases at V and 8 bases at J, with 12 bases between the two ends. Per germline, CDR1 MNHEY and CDR2 SVGAGI. The CDR3 spans 14 residues. The CDR3 here is CASSYRGVREKLFF. The CDR3 region has the DNA TGTGCCAGCAGTTACAGGGGCGTCCGGGAAAAACTGTTTTTT.

The CDR3: CASSFGVPIEAFF. The CDR3 DNA reads as TGTGCCAGCAGTTTCGGAGTCCCCATTGAAGCTTTCTTT. The chain is built from TRBV28 and TRBJ1-1; no clear D. The CDR3 totals 13 residues. V was cut by 3 bases and J by 7 bases, with 12 bases left in between. CDR1 and CDR2 from the germline V gene are MDHEN and SYDVKM.

The chain employs TRBV15 and TRBJ1-1; D is ambiguous. The CDR3 covers 14 residues. Deletions cut 1 base from V and 0 bases from J, with 6 bases between. Germline V lookup: CDR1 LNHNV, CDR2 YYDKDF (reference sequence). CDR3: CATSRAVLNTEAFF. CDR3 nucleotides: TGTGCCACCAGCAGAGCGGTCCTGAACACTGAAGCTTTCTTT.